This TCR beta chain was retrieved from a study of vaccination effects on CD4 cells after COVID-19. CDR1 is SQVTM and CDR2 is ANQGSEA in the germline V gene. The CDR3 sequence is 17 residues long. V shed 1 base and J shed 0 bases, with 18 bases lying between them. This clone was observed a single time. Its antigen is unidentified. Sequencing in the ViraFEST assay came after antigen-specific CD4+ T cells had been expanded with viral peptide pools, which were used to stimulate PBMC. CD4+ T cells were isolated after nine to ten days of culture. Vaccinees lacked prior SARS-CoV-2 infection and tested negative for nucleocapsid antibodies. TCRdb's table, derived via immunoSEQ multiplex PCR, lists solely in-frame clones and lacks some. The sample shows about 70,000 clones, 80% of them seen only once.

The sample in question was CD4+ T cells from PBMCs cultured with SARS-CoV-2 spike peptides, obtained before COVID-19 vaccination. The chain is built from TRBV29-1 and TRBJ2-5; no clear D gene. This receptor was identified in a human donor who received a COVID-19 vaccine. CDR3 DNA sequence: TGCAGCGTTGAAGCAGGAACCGTTTTTATGTACCAAGAGACCCAGTACTTC. Amino acid sequence: CSVEAGTVFMYQETQYF.